This T cell receptor beta chain was captured by sequencing in a study of T cell responses to AZD1222 COVID-19 vaccine. Profiled with immunoSEQ multiplex PCR; TCRdb holds only in-frame clones, not every one. In the table there are under 200,000 clones, about nine tenths of which are singletons. The source of this sequence is an adult in good health. The sample here was peripheral blood, taken on day 0 of AZD1222 vaccination.

In nucleotides, the CDR3 is TGTGCCAGCAGTAATCGAGGTGCAGTTTACTATGGCTACACCTTC. Protein product: CASSNRGAVYYGYTF. J is TRBJ1-2 and V is TRBV28; D is uncertain. Germline V gene lookup returns CDR1 MDHEN and CDR2 SYDVKM. This CDR3 is 15 amino acids long. V lost 5 bases and J lost 3, with 16 bases in between.